These T cell receptor beta chains were read from a single sample in a study of post-analysis software for immune sequencing data. TCRdb re-called the PCR reads with MiXCR, one entry per CDR3 protein. The table has about 770,000 distinct CDR3 sequences, 46% seen once. Sequencing was done on a sample of blood. These TCRs come from a girl between 10 and 17 years old with multiple sclerosis. CDR3s include the opening cysteine and the closing phenylalanine or tryptophan. A D gene is named only where the DNA matches it firmly. The size field is filled for only some rows; it gives once, few, many or a size class.

>.|TRBV5-1|TRBJ2-5|.
TGCGCCAGCAGGGGGGTAGAGACCCAGTACTTC
CASRGVETQYF
>few|TRBV4-3|TRBJ2-5|.
TGCGCCAGCAGCCAAGATGGCCTCGCCTACCAAGAGACCCAGTACTTC
CASSQDGLAYQETQYF
>.|TRBV29-1|TRBJ2-7|.
TGCAACTCCCTCCCAGGCAAAACCTACGAGCAGTACTTC
CNSLPGKTYEQYF
>.|TRBV9|TRBJ2-1|TRBD2
TGTGCCAGCAGCGTAGGTAGCGGGAGAATCTACAATGAGCAGTTCTTC
CASSVGSGRIYNEQFF
>few|TRBV9|TRBJ2-1|.
TGTGCCAGCAGCCTCGACTTGAACGATGAGCAGTTCTTC
CASSLDLNDEQFF
>.|TRBV7-9|TRBJ2-1|.
TGTGCCAGCAGCTTAGGGCTAGTTCCCGATGAGCAGTTCTTC
CASSLGLVPDEQFF
>.|TRBV30|TRBJ2-5|.
TGTGCCTGGAGTGGAGGGCAGAGCCAAGAGACCCAGTACTTC
CAWSGGQSQETQYF
>.|TRBV5-1|TRBJ2-6|.
TGCGCCAGCAGCTTGGAACAGAACTCTGGGGCCAACGTCCTGACTTTC
CASSLEQNSGANVLTF
>.|TRBV5-1|TRBJ2-7|TRBD2
TGCGCCAGCAGCGCCGTAGCGGGATCTAGCGAGCAGTACTTC
CASSAVAGSSEQYF
>few|TRBV6-5|TRBJ2-5|.
TGTGCCAGCAGACCCGGGGGCGGGCTTGGGAAGGCCCAGTACTTC
CASRPGGGLGKAQYF
>.|TRBV5-1|TRBJ1-1|.
TGCGCCAGCAGTCGAGGAGATTTGGCTTTCTTT
CASSRGDLAFF
>.|TRBV6-5|TRBJ1-1|.
TGTGCCAGCAGGGCGGCTAGGAGCACTGAAGCTTTCTTT
CASRAARSTEAFF
>.|TRBV3-1|TRBJ2-5|.
TGTGCCAGCAGCCATCCGCCAGTCCAAGAGACCCAGTACTTC
CASSHPPVQETQYF
>few|TRBV20-1|TRBJ2-7|TRBD2
TGCAGTGCTAGAGGTGGACTAGCGGGAGTTGAAGAGCAGTACTTC
CSARGGLAGVEEQYF
>few|TRBV6-1|TRBJ2-7|TRBD2
TGTGCCAGCAGCGTGACTAGCGGGAGAGCCTACGAGCAGTACTTC
CASSVTSGRAYEQYF
>few|TRBV7-6|TRBJ2-1|.
TGTGCCAGCAGCATGGACCATACCTTTGGGCAGTTCTTC
CASSMDHTFGQFF
>.|TRBV10-3|TRBJ2-1|TRBD2
TGTGCCATCGGGGCTAGCGGAGCTGAGCATGAGCAGTTCTTC
CAIGASGAEHEQFF
>few|TRBV13|TRBJ2-6|.
TGTGCCAGCAGCTTATGGGGGCCCCCGGGGGCCAACGTCCTGACTTTC
CASSLWGPPGANVLTF
>.|TRBV29-1|TRBJ1-2|TRBD1
TGCAGCGTCCCCGGACAGGCCTTCCCGTATGGCTACACCTTC
CSVPGQAFPYGYTF
>.|TRBV7-9|TRBJ2-3|.
TGTGCCAGCAGCCCCCGGGACTGGAGGTCAGATACGCAGTATTTT
CASSPRDWRSDTQYF
>.|TRBV25-1|TRBJ2-1|TRBD2
TGTGCCAGCAGTGAATGGGGGACTAGCCGGGTCGGGCAGTTCTTC
CASSEWGTSRVGQFF
>.|TRBV20-1|TRBJ2-1|.
TGCAGTGCTAGAGAGACGGTCTTCAATGAGCAGTTCTTC
CSARETVFNEQFF
>.|TRBV12-3/TRBV12-4|TRBJ1-6|.
TGTGCCAGCAGTTTAGCGGGAAGAGGCAATAATTCACCCCTCCACTTT
CASSLAGRGNNSPLHF
>few|TRBV24-1|TRBJ2-5|TRBD2
TGTGCCACTTCGACGGGAGGGGAGACCCAGTACTTC
CATSTGGETQYF
>.|TRBV13|TRBJ2-2|TRBD2
TGTGCCAGCAGCCCGACTAGCGGCTCGAACACCGGGGAGCTGTTTTTT
CASSPTSGSNTGELFF
>.|TRBV12-3/TRBV12-4|TRBJ2-7|TRBD1
TGTGCCAGCAGTTCGGGGACAGGGGTGGGTTACGAGCAGTACTTC
CASSSGTGVGYEQYF
>.|TRBV5-1|TRBJ2-1|TRBD2
TGCGCCAGCAGCTGGGGACTAGCGGGACGAAGCTCCTACAATGAGCAGTTCTTC
CASSWGLAGRSSYNEQFF
>once|TRBV7-2|TRBJ2-1|TRBD2
TGTGCCAGCAGCTCGTCGCCGGGCGGGAGCTACAATGAGCAGTTCTTC
CASSSSPGGSYNEQFF
>few|TRBV10-3|TRBJ2-1|.
TGTGCCATCAGTGAGTCGTTGTCGGGAGTGACTCACAATGAGCAGTTCTTC
CAISESLSGVTHNEQFF
>.|TRBV20-1|TRBJ2-1|TRBD2
TGCAGTGCTAGAGATCATCCGGGACTAGCGGGACCTGCCTCCTACAATGAGCAGTTCTTC
CSARDHPGLAGPASYNEQFF
>.|TRBV5-1|TRBJ2-5|.
TGCGCCAGCAGCTTTAGCGGACCATCGGGAGAGCAGTACTTC
CASSFSGPSGEQYF